This T cell receptor (beta chain) comes out of a study of T cells in localized non-small cell lung cancer. Overall study findings and caveats: Elevated blood T cell density was associated with longer overall survival. Median roughly 57 top-100 tumor clones were shared with paired adjacent lung. Only one tumor region was sequenced, so heterogeneity remains possible. Among the tissues sampled, uninvolved adjacent lung had the highest T cell clonality, above tumor.

TCRdb's copy holds only in-frame clones and misses some; the assay was immunoSEQ multiplex PCR. The sample has about 2,600 clones; roughly 30% are singletons. This clone was found once. The antigen is unknown. This sequence was found in a man aged 40 to 75 with stage I lung adenocarcinoma. This specimen consisted of lung tumor tissue, obtained before any cancer treatment.

CDR3 bases: TGCAGCGTTGAATATTGGAGCACAGATACGCAGTATTTT. As protein: CSVEYWSTDTQYF. The chain is built from TRBV29-1 and TRBJ2-3; D is undetermined. This CDR3 is 13 amino acids long. Trimming pared 2 bases from V and 0 bases from J, leaving 6 bases between. The germline V gene has CDR1 SQVTM and CDR2 ANQGSEA.